The T cell receptor (beta chain) under discussion was sequenced for a study of T cell changes during pregnancy in multiple sclerosis. Measured with immunoSEQ multiplex PCR; TCRdb has only the in-frame clones, and not every one. The data contain about 70,000 clones, almost 95% of them singletons. Germline V CDR1 and CDR2: SNHLY, FYNNEI. The CDR3 totals 15 residues. The junction had 5 bases not matched to a gene; V was cut back by 4 bases and J by 7 bases. The chain uses TRBV2 and TRBJ1-6; TRBD1 matches 9 bases. The sample here was CD8+ T cells from peripheral blood mononuclear cells, taken in the third trimester of pregnancy. The clonotype originates from a female donor in good health, enrolled as a control in a pregnancy study. For the CDR3, the DNA is TGTGCCAGCAGTGTCTACGACAGGGGGAATTCACCCCTCCACTTT. It specifies CASSVYDRGNSPLHF. The full variable domain, rest sourced from reference TRBV2 and TRBJ1-6, is EPEVTQTPSHQVTQMGQEVILRCVPISNHLYFYWYRQILGQKVEFLVSFYNNEISEKSEIFDDQFSVERPDGSNFTLKIRSTKLEDSAMYFCASSVYDRGNSPLHFGNGTRLTVT.